This TCR beta chain was profiled in a study of blood T cell repertoires in COVID-19 (dated by TCRdb to the early 2020s). In terms of the full investigation: Collaborator samples came from the United States, Italy and Spain and covered acute and convalescent phases of COVID-19. The prospective study material was composed of cDNA or gDNA derived from T cells, B-cell-depleted T cells, or PBMCs. The dataset comprised deeply sampled blood TCRbeta repertoires from subjects exposed to, actively infected with, or recovered from COVID-19. A freely available public database, intended as a resource for researchers studying the immune response to SARS-CoV-2, is where the repertoires were released. Samples were obtained from the ongoing ImmuneRACE study (first 160 participants) and from 1,254 subjects provided by 6 global collaborators. Nearly every sample came with metadata listing a de-identified subject ID, COVID-19 status, age in years and sex. Where HLA class I and class II types were available, the types were taken from metadata supplied by the sample provider, not from assay-based typing.

Turning to this clone: It lacks a known antigen. Base qualities are not provided; no much larger clone lies one nucleotide away.

Enrolling through a virtual design, the prospective study's participants ranged in age from roughly 18 to 95 years and lived across 24 United States geographic areas. In the prospective study, participants were assigned to cohorts based on the clinical history participants reported in a screening survey and a study questionnaire. Recovered participants in ImmuneRACE Cohort 3 were defined by two consecutive negative NP/OP PCR tests, clearance by a healthcare professional, or resolution of symptoms. In the prospective study, whole blood, serum and a nasopharyngeal or oropharyngeal swab were collected from each participant by mobile phlebotomists. Prospective study participants could optionally give additional blood draws and questionnaires over an approximately 2-month period. Before DNA extraction, blood samples from the prospective study were shipped at room temperature or frozen. The immunoSEQ Assay, a bias-controlled multiplex PCR, was used to amplify TCRbeta CDR3 regions from genomic DNA. The paper's processing steps were these. The number of nucleated cells in each sample was estimated from the amplification of reference gene primers within the assay. To quantify the absolute abundance of each unique TCRbeta CDR3 rearrangement, sequence reads were collapsed and filtered. For each sample, productive Simpson clonality was calculated as the square root of Simpson's diversity index over productive rearrangements. TCRdb obtained this table from immuneACCESS and retained in-frame rearrangements with V and J assigned. These tables miss some clones; where compared with another copy, unresolved V genes account for less than half of the shortfall, and the remainder is unexplained. That table is the source of V, J and clone size, and D and trimming were worked out from the DNA. The sample has about 330,000 clones on record, 92% of them singletons. Less than 20% of the sample lies in the top ten.

Here is what the overall study found, with its caveats: Clinical and demographic metadata were provided uncurated, with the amount varying by source and participant.

The germline V gene yields MDHEN for CDR1 and SYDVKM for CDR2. The CDR3 contains 12 residues, cysteine and phenylalanine counted. Only the CDR3 portion is preserved as DNA: 36 bases, with reading frame beginning at the first base. The V and J ends are trimmed by 5 bases and 7 bases, leaving 11 bases between them. This TCR was sampled from a woman aged 25-40 years who had recovered from COVID-19. The chain is encoded by TRBV28 joined to TRBJ1-1, with TRBD1 perhaps the D gene, on 6 matching bases. The sequenced sample was PBMCs or T cells enriched from blood (not recorded which). The DNA reads TGTGCCAGCAGTATCGGACAGCTTGAAGCTTTCTTT. Translated, this is CASSIGQLEAFF.